The 4 T cell receptor beta chains below all came from one sample that was sequenced in a study of T cells in narcolepsy (dated by TCRdb to the late 2010s). The library was generated by the immunoSEQ multiplex PCR assay. TCRdb stores this immuneACCESS table with in-frame sequences only. Part of the clones is absent; in the studies checked, under half of the shortfall reflects unresolved V genes, and no reason is known for the rest. The sample has 15,000 to 20,000 clones on record, 85% to 90% of them singletons. The ten largest clones take up over 0.7% of the sample. Source material: memory (CD45RA-) CD4+ T cells from blood. The cell subset or site label, as the study defines it: memory T cells sorted ex vivo from peripheral blood. The source of these receptors is a human donor in good health.

The chain uses TRBV5-8 and TRBJ2-1; TRBD1 matches 7 bases. The CDR3 has 16 residues. The J segment lost 4 bases and the V segment lost 0 bases, leaving 7 bases of the junction unmatched. CDR1 SGHTS and CDR2 YDEGEE come from the germline V gene. CDR3 nucleotide sequence: TGTGCCAGCAGCTTGGCCAGGGGGAAACTTTACAATGAGCAGTTCTTC. Amino acids: CASSLARGKLYNEQFF.

The V call is TRBV29-1, the J call TRBJ1-2, with D perhaps TRBD1 (5 bases). The CDR3 has 13 residues. The germline V gene encodes CDR1 SQVTM and CDR2 ANQGSEA. Between the trimmed V and J ends, which lost 6 bases and 3 bases, there was a span of 14 bases. As DNA, the CDR3 is TGCAGCGTCAGCATCGGGGGGGACTATGGCTACACCTTC. Translation: CSVSIGGDYGYTF.

The gene calls are TRBV7-2 and TRBJ2-1, with TRBD2 matching over 10 bases. In germline, CDR1 is SGHTA, CDR2 FQGNSA. The CDR3 covers 15 residues. V shed 5 bases and J 9 bases; nucleotides not matched to a gene: 10. The CDR3 loop reads CASSPSGRAGLEQFF. The CDR3 bases are TGTGCCAGCAGCCCCAGCGGGAGGGCCGGGCTTGAGCAGTTCTTC.

This chain uses TRBV28 with TRBJ2-2, with TRBD2 as a possible D gene (7 bases). The CDR3 totals 17 residues. Trimming left V 4 bases short and J 1 base short, with 16 bases between. The germline gives CDR1 MDHEN, CDR2 SYDVKM. CDR3 amino acids: CASSSWGGTLNTGELFF. CDR3 sequence (DNA): TGTGCCAGCAGTTCCTGGGGGGGCACCTTGAACACCGGGGAGCTGTTTTTT.